Shown below are 17 T cell receptor beta chains from a single sample sequenced in a study of Graves' ophthalmopathy and Graves' hyperthyroidism. RNA transcripts served as template for amplifying TCR beta CDR3 sequences. Following a first-round RT-PCR that used HTBI primers, a second-round multiplex PCR was carried out. One entry per CDR3 protein, called by TCRdb with MiXCR from the multiplex PCR reads. Here the sample spans about 660,000 distinct CDR3 sequences, under 50% being singletons. Source material: peripheral blood. Receptors were obtained from an adult man with Graves' ophthalmopathy.

This clonotype was detected many times. The chain is built from TRBV10-3 and TRBJ1-2, with 8 bases lining up with TRBD1. The CDR3 extends over 15 amino acids. Germline lookup yields CDR1 ENHRY and CDR2 SYGVKD. V trimming: 2 bases; J trimming: 3 bases; junction bases outside the gene matches: 5. This chain's CDR3 is CAISEGGQGDYGYTF. The DNA of the CDR3 is TGTGCCATCAGTGAGGGCGGACAGGGAGACTATGGCTACACCTTC.

The gene calls are TRBV20-1 and TRBJ2-2; a weak D match, TRBD1 (6 bases). Germline V gives CDR1 DFQATT, CDR2 SNEGSKA (reference sequence). The CDR3 consists of 16 residues. With 1 base removed from V and 2 bases from J, the gap between germline ends came to 14 bases. CDR3 in amino acids: CSARVLGQSNTGELFF. Written as DNA, the CDR3 is TGCAGTGCTAGAGTTCTAGGACAGAGCAACACCGGGGAGCTGTTTTTT.

The V call is TRBV2, the J call TRBJ2-3; 7 bases agree with TRBD1. V trimming: 6 bases; J trimming: 5 bases; junction bases outside the gene matches: 8. Germline values: CDR1 SNHLY, CDR2 FYNNEI. The CDR3 length is 14 residues. DNA of the CDR3: TGTGCCAGCAGCCAAGGGACAGACAGAGATACGCAGTATTTT. Protein product: CASSQGTDRDTQYF.

J is TRBJ2-7 and V is TRBV10-3, with TRBD2 matching over 11 bases. The J call may be faulty, since TRBJ2-1 better matches the DNA end. Per the germline V gene, CDR1 is ENHRY and CDR2 is SYGVKD. This CDR3 has 15 residues. CDR3 residues: CASSVAGGLYNEQFF. In nucleotides, the CDR3 is TGTGCCAGCAGCGTAGCGGGGGGGCTCTACAATGAGCAGTTCTTC.

The table lists this clonotype with a few counts. The chain carries TRBV6-6 and TRBJ1-2, with D possibly TRBD1 on 5 matching bases. The V and J ends lost 11 bases and 8 bases respectively, with 24 bases between them. In germline, CDR1 is MNHNY, CDR2 SVGAGI (reference sequence). This CDR3 has 14 amino acids. The CDR3 protein is CACSEADSRRGYTF. Here the CDR3 DNA reads TGTGCCTGCTCCGAGGCAGACAGTCGACGAGGCTACACCTTC.

The CDR3 region has the DNA TGCGCCAGCAGCCCCACCACAGGGAATTCAAACACCGGGGAGCTGTTTTTT. Residues: CASSPTTGNSNTGELFF. The chain carries TRBV5-1 and TRBJ2-2; TRBD1 might be the D (6 bases). Germline CDR1 and CDR2: SGHRS and YFSETQ. The CDR3 loop spans 17 amino acids. Trimming removed 4 bases from V and 2 bases from J, with 18 bases in between.

As for this clonotype: A much larger clone sits a single nucleotide away, making a read error possible. The chain employs TRBV10-3 and TRBJ1-2, with D uncertain. The V and J ends lost 5 bases and 6 bases respectively, with 13 bases between them. The CDR3 is 13 residues long. CDR1 is ENHRY, CDR2 SYGVKD, per germline. The CDR3 nucleotides are TGTGCCATCAGTTACACGCGTGGTGATGGCTACACCTTC. Encoded protein: CAISYTRGDGYTF.

This clonotype was counted a few times. This chain joins TRBV12-3 or TRBV12-4 and TRBJ1-1; D perhaps matches TRBD1 (6 bases). V was cut by 7 bases and J by 7 bases, with 16 bases left in between. This CDR3 spans 13 amino acids. CDR3 sequence reads: CASTDSILSEAFF. The CDR3 DNA reads TGTGCCAGCACGGACAGCATTCTGAGTGAAGCTTTCTTT.

This clonotype was observed many times. V usage is TRBV7-2 and J usage is TRBJ2-5, with 7 bases identical to TRBD1. The CDR3 spans 14 residues. Per the germline V gene, CDR1 is SGHTA and CDR2 is FQGNSA. The V segment lost 5 bases and the J segment 10 bases; nucleotides outside the gene matches: 13. The CDR3 loop is CASSRDSSQGVQYF. DNA of the CDR3: TGTGCCAGCAGCCGGGACAGCTCCCAGGGGGTCCAGTACTTC.

This clonotype has only a few counts. The chain combines TRBV25-1 with TRBJ2-1, with a possible D match to TRBD1 (6 bases). V was clipped by 7 bases and J by 0 bases, with 16 bases between them. Germline lookup yields CDR1 MGHDK and CDR2 SYGVNS. This CDR3 has 16 amino acids. The CDR3 DNA reads as TGTGCCAGCACCAAGGCAGGGGTCTACTCCTACAATGAGCAGTTCTTC. This encodes CASTKAGVYSYNEQFF.

The chain links TRBV5-1 to TRBJ1-4; D is undetermined. This CDR3 has 15 amino acids. V was pared by 1 base and J by 6 bases, with 13 bases between. Germline V gene lookup returns CDR1 SGHRS and CDR2 YFSETQ. This chain's CDR3 is CASSLSGRRDEKLFF. The CDR3 nucleotides are TGCGCCAGCAGCTTGAGCGGGAGGAGAGATGAAAAACTGTTTTTT.

The table lists this clonotype with a count of one. This chain connects TRBV5-1 to TRBJ1-1; 7 bases agree with TRBD1. The CDR3 has 14 amino acids. The germline gives CDR1 SGHRS, CDR2 YFSETQ. V gave up 2 bases and J gave up 5 bases; unmatched junction bases: 6. The DNA for the CDR3 is TGCGCCAGCAGCTTAGCAGGGGGTGAGACTGAAGCTTTCTTT. Translated, it gives CASSLAGGETEAFF.

This clonotype was found a few times. The chain is built from TRBV2 and TRBJ1-3; 7 bases are shared with TRBD1. The V segment lost 7 bases and the J segment 0 bases; nucleotides outside the gene matches: 6. The CDR3 length is 15 residues. Germline assignment: CDR1 SNHLY and CDR2 FYNNEI. The CDR3 region has the DNA TGTGCCAGCAAAGAGGACAGGTTCTCTGGAAACACCATATATTTT. The encoded protein is CASKEDRFSGNTIYF.

This clonotype appeared many times. The V gene is TRBV7-8, the J gene TRBJ2-1; 10 bases agree with TRBD2. The CDR3 has 16 amino acids. With 4 bases clipped from V and 3 bases from J, the junction kept 6 bases outside the gene matches. Germline loops: CDR1 SGHVS, CDR2 FQNEAQ. The CDR3 coding sequence is TGTGCCAGCAGCTCCTCTAGCGGGAGTATCTACAATGAGCAGTTCTTC. As protein: CASSSSSGSIYNEQFF.

The chain is built from TRBV7-8 and TRBJ1-1, with 8 bases that match TRBD1. Germline CDR1 reads SGHVS; CDR2 reads FQNEAQ. This CDR3 spans 15 amino acids. V trimming: 4 bases; J trimming: 12 bases; junction bases outside the gene matches: 16. The CDR3 nucleotides read TGTGCCAGCAGCTCGACAGGGGCCTCTCAAAGCGGGTCTTTCTTT. It specifies CASSSTGASQSGSFF.

The V and J genes are TRBV14 and TRBJ1-3, with 7 bases identical to TRBD1. The V segment lost 0 bases and the J segment 0 bases; nucleotides outside the gene matches: 8. The CDR3 sequence is 18 residues long. The V gene's germline CDR1 is SGHDN and CDR2 FVKESK. CDR3 nucleotides: TGTGCCAGCAGCCAAGAACCCCCGGACAGGAACTCTGGAAACACCATATATTTT. Translation: CASSQEPPDRNSGNTIYF.

The V and J genes are TRBV20-1 and TRBJ2-5; 10 nucleotides match TRBD2. The CDR3 has 15 amino acids. Germline CDR1 and CDR2: DFQATT and SNEGSKA (reference sequence). V dropped 6 bases and J dropped 5; count of bases not matched to a gene: 12. CDR3 nucleotides: TGCAGTGCCTGGAGTCCAGGACTAGCGGCGGAGACCCAGTACTTC. It translates to CSAWSPGLAAETQYF.